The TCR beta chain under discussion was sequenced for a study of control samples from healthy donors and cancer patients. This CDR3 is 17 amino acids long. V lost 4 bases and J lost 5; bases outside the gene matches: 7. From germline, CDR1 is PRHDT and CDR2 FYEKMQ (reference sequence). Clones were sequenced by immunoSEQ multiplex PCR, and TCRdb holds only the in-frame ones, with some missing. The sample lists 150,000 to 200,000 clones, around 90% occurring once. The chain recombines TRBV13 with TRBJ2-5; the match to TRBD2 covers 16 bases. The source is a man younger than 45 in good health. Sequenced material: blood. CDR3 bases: TGTGCCAGCAGCTGCGGGACTAGCGGGGGGGCCGGCGAGACCCAGTACTTC. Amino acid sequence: CASSCGTSGGAGETQYF.